These 23 T cell receptor beta chains share one sample of origin, sequenced in a study of metastatic and nonmetastatic thyroid tumors. With MiXCR, TCRdb reprocessed the PCR reads. The sample has about 24,000 clones, around 20% seen once; the top ten hold 10% to 15%. Every patient was untreated before thyroid surgery. Sample: blood. These receptors were taken from a male donor with papillary thyroid cancer or a benign thyroid nodule (not recorded which). Some clones in this sample may be carry-over from other donors' samples.

This sequence joins TRBV6-2 or TRBV6-3 and TRBJ1-2; D is unresolved. The CDR3 consists of 16 residues. Per the germline V gene, CDR1 is MNHEY and CDR2 is SVGEGT. V gave up 2 bases and J gave up 8 bases, with 21 bases separating them. The CDR3 region is CASSYASDSNPIGYTF. For the CDR3, the DNA is TGTGCCAGCAGTTACGCCAGCGATTCTAACCCTATCGGCTACACCTTC.

This clone was detected only once. The V and J genes are TRBV7-9 and TRBJ2-1; D uncertain. Per the germline V gene, CDR1 is SEHNR and CDR2 is FQNEAQ (reference sequence). This CDR3 comprises 13 residues. Trimming shortened V by 7 bases and J by 2 bases, and 9 bases separated the two germline ends. CDR3 in amino acids: CASILRTYNEQFF. The CDR3 coding sequence is TGTGCCAGCATCCTTAGGACCTACAATGAGCAGTTCTTC.

V is TRBV11-2 and J is TRBJ2-7; TRBD1 is a possible D gene (5 bases). The CDR3 loop spans 14 amino acids. CDR1 SGHAT and CDR2 FQNNGV come from the germline V gene. V was trimmed by 5 bases and J by 3 bases, leaving 14 bases between them. The CDR3 nucleotides are TGTGCCAGCAGCCACACGGACACATTCTACGAGCAGTACTTC. It specifies CASSHTDTFYEQYF.

The chain combines TRBV20-1 with TRBJ1-5; possibly TRBD1 for D (5 bases). This CDR3 has 14 amino acids. In germline, CDR1 is DFQATT, CDR2 SNEGSKA (reference sequence). Trimming cost V 0 bases and J 4 bases, with 10 bases left between them. As DNA, the CDR3 is TGCAGTGCTAGAGATCCAGGGAGAAATCAGCCCCAGCATTTT. It is translated as CSARDPGRNQPQHF.

In this sample, this clone is medium-sized (0.01 to 0.1%). The gene calls are TRBV4-1 and TRBJ1-6; D gene unclear. This CDR3 has 14 amino acids. The germline V gene encodes CDR1 MGHRA and CDR2 YSYEKL. The V end lost 3 bases, the J end lost 10 bases, and 13 bases lay between the germline ends. CDR3 loop: CASSQEERNSPLHF. The DNA for the CDR3 is TGCGCCAGCAGCCAGGAGGAAAGGAACTCACCCCTCCACTTT.

This clone was observed a handful of times. V usage is TRBV6-2 or TRBV6-3 and J usage is TRBJ2-4; D unclear. V was pared by 5 bases and J by 5 bases, with 4 bases between. CDR3 size: 11 residues. Germline V CDR1 and CDR2: MNHEY, SVGEGT. CDR3 in amino acids: CASSNQNIQYF. The CDR3 bases are TGTGCCAGCAGTAACCAAAACATTCAGTACTTC.

In regard to this clone: The same CDR3 is also encoded by other DNA sequences in this sample. V gene TRBV27 combines with J gene TRBJ1-2; TRBD1 matches 7 bases. This CDR3 spans 16 amino acids. V dropped 4 bases and J dropped 5; count of bases not matched to a gene: 13. Germline V CDR1 and CDR2: MNHEY, SMNVEV (reference sequence). The CDR3 coding sequence is TGTGCCAGCAGTTCAAGGGGTGGACAGGTGATATATGGCTACACCTTC. It specifies CASSSRGGQVIYGYTF.

The CDR3 reads CASSPRQGSSYEQYF. Here the CDR3 DNA reads TGTGCCAGCTCACCCCGACAGGGTAGCTCCTACGAGCAGTACTTC. This chain links TRBV18 with TRBJ2-7, with 7 positions matching TRBD1. Germline CDR1 is KGHSH and CDR2 is LQKENI. The CDR3 has 15 residues. Losses at the gene ends were 3 bases for V and 0 bases for J; bases not matched to a gene: 5.

The sample holds many counts of this clone. The chain has TRBV11-2 and TRBJ1-4; 7 bases are a match to TRBD1. V shed 5 bases and J 7 bases; nucleotides not matched to a gene: 10. Germline V lookup: CDR1 SGHAT, CDR2 FQNNGV. The CDR3 extends over 15 amino acids. CDR3 coding DNA: TGTGCCAGCAGCACCCGGGACAGACGTGTTGAAAAACTGTTTTTT. Translation: CASSTRDRRVEKLFF.

The table lists this clone with many counts. The V and J genes are TRBV29-1 and TRBJ2-5; 8 nucleotides match TRBD1. The CDR3 is 14 amino acids. V trimming: 8 bases; J trimming: 7 bases; junction bases outside the gene matches: 15. Per germline, CDR1 SQVTM and CDR2 ANQGSEA. CDR3 protein: CSLRTGTGGGTQYF. The CDR3 nucleotides read TGCAGCCTGCGAACTGGGACAGGAGGGGGGACCCAGTACTTC.

This clone was detected many times. The chain uses TRBV7-8 and TRBJ2-7; D is ambiguous. The germline V gene encodes CDR1 SGHVS and CDR2 FQNEAQ. This CDR3 comprises 14 residues. V was shortened by 1 base and J by 4 bases, with 11 bases between the two germline ends. The CDR3 coding sequence is TGTGCCAGCAGCTTAGAACCCTCAACTTACGAGCAGTACTTC. Its translation: CASSLEPSTYEQYF.

By share, this clone counts as medium-sized. The J gene is TRBJ2-7, the V gene TRBV5-1, with D uncertain. The germline V gene has CDR1 SGHRS and CDR2 YFSETQ. CDR3 size: 14 residues. Trimming removed 1 base from V and 3 bases from J, with 11 bases in between. CDR3 residues: CASSLISPVYEQYF. DNA of the CDR3: TGCGCCAGCAGCTTGATTTCGCCAGTCTACGAGCAGTACTTC.

This chain links TRBV6-1 with TRBJ2-2; 12 bases are a match to TRBD2. The CDR3 is 16 amino acids. After removal of 4 bases from V and 6 bases from J, the junction contained 6 bases not matched to a gene. CDR1 is MNHNS and CDR2 is SASEGT in the germline V gene. CDR3 sequence reads: CASSGLAGGEAGELFF. The DNA of the CDR3 is TGTGCCAGCAGTGGCCTAGCGGGGGGGGAGGCCGGGGAGCTGTTTTTT.

This clone was recorded many times. This chain uses TRBV5-4 with TRBJ2-5; D may be TRBD2 (7 bases). Germline V lookup: CDR1 SGHNT, CDR2 YYREEE (reference sequence). The CDR3 spans 13 residues. V was pared by 5 bases and J by 4 bases, with 12 bases between. This CDR3 reads CASREGGGETQYF. CDR3 coding DNA: TGTGCCAGCAGGGAGGGAGGGGGAGAGACCCAGTACTTC.

This clone was counted ten times or more. The chain uses TRBV19 and TRBJ1-5; D is possibly TRBD1 (6 bases). Trimming took off 4 bases at V and 5 bases at J, with 18 bases between the two ends. The CDR3 consists of 16 residues. Germline loops: CDR1 LNHDA, CDR2 SQIVND (reference sequence). CDR3 sequence reads: CASSTGGAYSDQPQHF. The CDR3 region has the DNA TGTGCCAGTAGTACGGGGGGCGCTTATTCGGATCAGCCCCAGCATTTT.

This clone occurred many times. This chain links TRBV5-1 with TRBJ1-3, with D possibly TRBD1 on 6 matching bases. Germline V gene sequence: CDR1 SGHRS, CDR2 YFSETQ. This CDR3 spans 14 amino acids. Trimming cost V 4 bases and J 8 bases, with 16 bases left between them. CDR3 residues: CASSVDSGGDTIYF. CDR3 nucleotides: TGCGCCAGCAGCGTGGACAGCGGTGGGGACACCATATATTTT.

Of note for this clone: Compared with germline, one end of the junction differs, possibly owing to a read error. The rearrangement joins TRBV28 to TRBJ1-5; 8 positions agree with TRBD1. Germline CDR1 is MDHEN and CDR2 is SYDVKM. The CDR3 is made up of 17 amino acids. The CDR3 spells CAISSNNRGVLNQPQHF. The DNA for the CDR3 is TGTGCCATCAGTTCCAACAACAGGGGGGTCCTCAATCAGCCTCAGCATTTT. Full variable domain (remainder filled in from reference TRBV28 and TRBJ1-5): DVKVTQSSRYLVKRTGEKVFLECVQDMDHENMFWYRQDPGLGLRLIYFSYDVKMKEKGDIPEGYSVSREKKERFSLILESASTNQTSMYLCAISSNNRGVLNQPQHFGDGTRLSIL.

The chain employs TRBV3-1 and TRBJ2-7, with D perhaps matching TRBD1 or TRBD2 (5 bases each). CDR3 size: 13 residues. The V and J ends lost 4 bases and 8 bases respectively, with 15 bases between them. In germline, CDR1 is LGHDT, CDR2 YNNKEL (reference sequence). The CDR3, as DNA: TGTGCCAGCAGCCGGGACCCAAGCGCCCAGCAGTACTTC. It encodes CASSRDPSAQQYF.

This clone has at least ten counts. The DNA of the CDR3 is TGCAGTGCCTATGGACTAGCGGGGTCAGATACGCAGTATTTT. It codes for CSAYGLAGSDTQYF. The chain couples TRBV20-1 to TRBJ2-3; the match to TRBD2 covers 12 bases. Losses at the gene ends were 6 bases for V and 4 bases for J; bases not matched to a gene: 5. Per the germline V gene, CDR1 is DFQATT and CDR2 is SNEGSKA (reference sequence). The CDR3 spans 14 residues.

Many counts were recorded for this clone. The chain joins TRBV11-1 to TRBJ2-7; unclear D gene. The CDR3 contains 12 residues. From germline, CDR1 is SGHAT and CDR2 FQDESV (reference sequence). V was trimmed by 5 bases and J by 6 bases, leaving 11 bases between them. Here the CDR3 DNA reads TGTGCCAGCAGCCCCGGCACAGTCGAGCAGTACTTC. It codes for CASSPGTVEQYF. The full variable domain, completed using reference TRBV11-1 and TRBJ2-7, is EAEVAQSPRYKITEKSQAVAFWCDPISGHATLYWYRQILGQGPELLVQFQDESVVDDSQLPKDRFSAERLKGVDSTLKIQPAELGDSAMYLCASSPGTVEQYFGPGTRLTVT.

The V and J genes are TRBV30 and TRBJ1-1; 8 positions agree with TRBD1. Trimming cost V 8 bases and J 0 bases; bases outside gene matches: 2. Germline loops: CDR1 GTSNPN, CDR2 SVGIG (reference sequence). CDR3 length: 12 amino acids. The CDR3 spells CARTGLNTEAFF. As DNA, the CDR3 is TGTGCCAGGACAGGGTTGAACACTGAAGCTTTCTTT.

As regards this clone: One junction end does not reproduce the germline sequence, and a read error may be involved. The V gene is TRBV6-1, the J gene TRBJ2-6, with 9 bases that match TRBD1. The CDR3 has 18 amino acids. Germline lookup yields CDR1 MNHNS and CDR2 SASEGT. The CDR3 sequence: CASSDGGQGSSGANVLTF. In DNA, the CDR3 is TGTGCCAGCAGTGACGGAGGACAGGGGTCGTCAGGGGCCAACGTCCTTACTTTC.

This clone was recorded many times. The chain recombines TRBV7-3 with TRBJ1-2; D remains unclear. Trimming took 4 bases from V and 4 from J, leaving 7 bases between them. In germline, CDR1 is SGHTA, CDR2 FQGTGA. The CDR3 extends over 12 amino acids. The CDR3 DNA reads TGTGCCAGCAGCTCCGCCTTCTATGGCTACACCTTC. Amino acid sequence: CASSSAFYGYTF.